The 31 T cell receptor beta chains below were found in one sample sequenced in a study of read filtering for tumor transcriptome and immune sequencing. From about 400 ng of RNA, a library with molecular barcoded alpha/delta and beta/gamma adaptors was made. MiXCR, applied by TCRdb to the reads, yields one record per CDR3 protein. In the table there are more than 45,000 distinct CDR3 sequences, approximately 18% of which are singletons. Specimen: a population of CD138-negative cells sorted from bone marrow. These receptors were obtained from a donor aged 40 or older with multiple myeloma.

This clonotype was seen at least ten times. The CDR3 bases are TGTGCCAGTAAGGCGGGAGTCTCCTACAATGAGCAGTTCTTC. Its protein is CASKAGVSYNEQFF. The chain is built from TRBV19 and TRBJ2-1; 7 bases align to TRBD2. CDR1 and CDR2 (germline): LNHDA, SQIVND (reference sequence). The CDR3 loop spans 14 amino acids. Germline trimming cut 7 bases from V and 0 bases from J; bases unmatched to any gene: 3.

This clonotype was seen more than once but under ten times. The chain recombines TRBV28 with TRBJ2-3; D unclear. CDR1 MDHEN and CDR2 SYDVKM come from the germline V gene. The CDR3 spans 11 residues. The CDR3 nucleotides read TGTGCAGCCGGCCCTCTTAGTACGCAGTATTTT. Amino acid sequence: CAAGPLSTQYF.

This clonotype came up many times. This chain connects TRBV18 to TRBJ2-1; D not certain. The CDR3 runs to 13 residues. Germline V gene lookup returns CDR1 KGHSH and CDR2 LQKENI. V shed 4 bases and J shed 5 bases, with 9 bases lying between them. CDR3 nucleotide sequence: TGTGCCAGCTCACGGGAAGTTAACAATGAGCAGTTCTTC. Protein product: CASSREVNNEQFF.

A note on this clonotype: A much more abundant neighbour one base away suggests this may be a read error. The V gene is TRBV12-3 or TRBV12-4, the J gene TRBJ2-1; 14 bases are a match to TRBD2. The CDR3 consists of 16 residues. CDR3 sequence reads: CASSRRLAGGYSEQFF. The CDR3 region has the DNA TGTGCCAGCAGCCGTAGACTAGCGGGAGGGTACAGTGAGCAGTTCTTC.

Only a few counts were recorded for this clonotype. J is TRBJ2-1 and V is TRBV19; D gene uncertain. The V gene's germline CDR1 is LNHDA and CDR2 SQIVND (reference sequence). V shed 0 bases and J shed 9 bases, with 9 bases lying between them. The CDR3 has 13 amino acids. The CDR3: CASSIDRRAEQFF. In DNA, the CDR3 is TGTGCCAGTAGTATAGATCGTAGGGCTGAGCAGTTCTTC.

This clonotype was counted at least ten times. CDR3 in amino acids: CASKAISGVYNEQFF. The DNA of the CDR3 is TGCGCCAGCAAGGCCATTAGCGGGGTTTACAATGAGCAGTTCTTC. The J gene is TRBJ2-1, the V gene TRBV5-1; the match to TRBD2 covers 8 bases. Germline CDR1 is SGHRS and CDR2 is YFSETQ. Trimming removed 6 bases from V and 4 bases from J; junction bases left unmatched: 9. The CDR3 runs to 15 residues. The variable domain in full, with the rest retrieved from reference TRBV5-1 and TRBJ2-1, is KAGVTQTPRYLIKTRGQQVTLSCSPISGHRSVSWYQQTPGQGLQFLFEYFSETQRNKGNFPGRFSGRQFSNSRSEMNVSTLELGDSALYLCASKAISGVYNEQFFGPGTRLTVL.

At least ten counts were recorded for this clonotype. The chain is built from TRBV4-1 and TRBJ2-5; unclear D gene. The V end lost 3 bases, the J end lost 5 bases, and 10 bases lay between the germline ends. There are 13 residues in the CDR3. Germline-derived CDR1 and CDR2 are MGHRA and YSYEKL. CDR3 sequence: CASSQSVTETQYF. Here the CDR3 DNA reads TGCGCCAGCAGCCAGTCTGTTACGGAGACCCAGTACTTC.

This clonotype has ten or more counts. The genes are TRBV20-1 and TRBJ2-1; 10 nucleotides align to TRBD2. J gave up 9 bases and V 5 bases, and 10 bases lay outside the gene matches. CDR1 is DFQATT, CDR2 SNEGSKA, per germline (reference sequence). The CDR3 is made up of 14 amino acids. Written as DNA, the CDR3 is TGCAGTGCTCAGTCAACTAGCGGGAACTCTGAGCAGTTCTTC. It specifies CSAQSTSGNSEQFF.

This clonotype was seen at least ten times. This sequence joins TRBV7-9 and TRBJ1-4; D gene unclear. The CDR3 is 14 residues long. Trimming cost V 5 bases and J 2 bases, with 9 bases left between them. CDR1 and CDR2 (germline): SEHNR, FQNEAQ (reference sequence). The CDR3 DNA reads as TGTGCCAGCAGCCGTACCGGGACTAATGAAAAACTGTTTTTT. As protein: CASSRTGTNEKLFF.

Comments on this clonotype: One end of the junction varies from germline; a read error may be responsible. The CDR3 DNA reads as TGTGCCAGCAGTTCGGTGCTTACAGCCCATGGCTGCACCTTC. Residues: CASSSVLTAHGCTF. The genes are TRBV6-2 or TRBV6-3 and TRBJ1-2; D unresolved. This CDR3 spans 14 amino acids. Germline CDR1 MNHEY, CDR2 SVGEGT.

Ten or more counts support this clonotype. This chain uses TRBV3-1 with TRBJ1-4; D is perhaps TRBD1 (6 bases). CDR1 and CDR2 from the germline V gene are LGHDT and YNNKEL (reference sequence). Trimming stripped 1 base from V and 5 bases from J, with 11 bases between. The CDR3 contains 15 residues. The CDR3 loop reads CASSQGTVKNEKLFF. The CDR3 region has the DNA TGTGCCAGCAGCCAAGGGACAGTCAAGAATGAAAAACTGTTTTTT.

This clonotype was counted many times. The chain employs TRBV12-5 and TRBJ1-3, with D unresolved. Germline V gene lookup returns CDR1 LGHNT and CDR2 FRNRAP. The CDR3 is 11 residues long. V lost 10 bases and J 4 bases, leaving 8 bases between the germline ends. The DNA for the CDR3 is TGTGCTACGGGGTTAGGAAACACCATATATTTT. Protein: CATGLGNTIYF.

A single count supports this clonotype. Because it lacks the conserved phenylalanine or tryptophan at the end, this CDR3 is likely a read error. The DNA is left out, because the CDR3 cannot be placed on it with certainty; the CDR3 is given as TCRdb lists it. The chain is built from TRBV29-1 and TRBJ2-1; the listed D gene, TRBD1, was not tested against the DNA. The CDR3 contains 12 residues when both ends are counted. CDR1 SQVTM and CDR2 ANQGSEA come from the germline V gene. CDR3 region: CRVAAPGSKANL.

In its sample, this clonotype ranks as medium-sized. The V gene is TRBV29-1, the J gene TRBJ1-1; 12 bases map to TRBD1. Germline CDR1 is SQVTM and CDR2 is ANQGSEA. Unmatched junction bases numbered 9, after V lost 3 bases and J lost 1 base. This CDR3 spans 17 amino acids. CDR3 coding DNA: TGCAGCGTTGACCGACCGGGACAGGGGGCTACGAACACTGAAGCTTTCTTT. Amino acids: CSVDRPGQGATNTEAFF.

Many counts were recorded for this clonotype. The chain uses TRBV7-9 and TRBJ2-7; no firm D call. V was clipped by 1 base and J by 0 bases, with 7 bases between them. CDR1 SEHNR and CDR2 FQNEAQ come from the germline V gene (reference sequence). The length of the CDR3 is 14 residues. The CDR3 loop reads CASSLGLASYEQYF. The CDR3 DNA is TGTGCCAGCAGCTTAGGTCTTGCCTCCTACGAGCAGTACTTC.

This clonotype showed up many times. The J gene is TRBJ2-1, the V gene TRBV20-1, with 11 bases lining up with TRBD2. The V gene end was trimmed by 1 base and the J gene end by 3 bases; junction bases not matched to a gene: 8. Germline CDR1 DFQATT, CDR2 SNEGSKA (reference sequence). There are 17 residues in the CDR3. CDR3 in amino acids: CSARALLAGVNYNEQFF. The CDR3 DNA reads as TGCAGTGCTAGAGCTTTACTAGCGGGAGTTAACTACAATGAGCAGTTCTTC.

On this clonotype: A much larger clone lies one base from this, so it may be a read error. The chain carries TRBV7-2 and TRBJ1-1; D is ambiguous. Germline V gives CDR1 SGHTA, CDR2 FQGNSA. This CDR3 region has 15 residues. For the CDR3, the DNA is TGTGCCAGCGGCTTACGCGGTAGAGGGCCGACTGAAGCTTTCTTT. Translated: CASGLRGRGPTEAFF.

This clonotype was picked up many times. The V gene is TRBV3-1, the J gene TRBJ2-3, with unresolved D. Trimming took 1 base from V and 5 from J, leaving 10 bases between them. Germline CDR1 LGHDT, CDR2 YNNKEL (reference sequence). This CDR3 has 14 amino acids. CDR3 nucleotides: TGTGCCAGCAGCCAAGGACAACAAAGAGATACGCAGTATTTT. This codes for CASSQGQQRDTQYF.

As regards this clonotype: This may be a read error: a much more frequent sequence differs by one nucleotide. The chain employs TRBV12-3 or TRBV12-4 and TRBJ2-2; D is possibly TRBD2 (5 bases). The length of the CDR3 is 15 residues. V shed 6 bases and J shed 0 bases, with 11 bases lying between them. CDR3: CASRSGCTNTGELFF. CDR3 in DNA: TGTGCCAGCAGGTCGGGATGCACGAACACCGGGGAGCTGTTTTTT.

As regards this clonotype: This likely came from a read error, as a far larger clone is one base away. The chain combines TRBV28 with TRBJ1-4, with a tentative D call TRBD1 (6 bases). The DNA end is a closer match to TRBJ2-3, so the J assignment may be wrong. The germline gives CDR1 MDHEN, CDR2 SYDVKM. The CDR3 contains 17 residues. The CDR3 coding sequence is TGTGCCAGCAGTCCCCCACCTGGGACATCGATAACAAATACGCAGTATTTT. Translation: CASSPPPGTSITNTQYF.

This clonotype was counted many times. The J gene is TRBJ2-1, the V gene TRBV3-1, with 15 bases that match TRBD2. Per the germline V gene, CDR1 is LGHDT and CDR2 is YNNKEL (reference sequence). The V and J ends lost 2 bases and 1 base, in that order; junction bases with no gene match: 3. The CDR3 is made up of 18 amino acids. The CDR3 is CASSQYGTSGRSYNEQFF. DNA for the CDR3: TGTGCCAGCAGCCAATACGGGACTAGCGGGAGGTCCTACAATGAGCAGTTCTTC.

There are many counts of this clonotype. V usage is TRBV11-3 and J usage is TRBJ2-1; no definite D call. Trimming took off 2 bases at V and 9 bases at J, with 11 bases between the two ends. Germline lookup yields CDR1 SGHNT and CDR2 YENEEA. This CDR3 has 13 amino acids. CDR3 sequence (DNA): TGTGCCAGCAGCTTACGACCGACCAGTGAGCAGTTCTTC. Its protein product is CASSLRPTSEQFF.

Many counts were recorded for this clonotype. V gene TRBV6-2 or TRBV6-3 combines with J gene TRBJ1-1; D unclear. The CDR3 has 12 amino acids. Trimming stripped 5 bases from V and 5 bases from J, with 9 bases between. Germline-derived CDR1 and CDR2 are MNHEY and SVGEGT. In DNA form, the CDR3 reads TGTGCCAGCAGTGACGCAGAGACTGAAGCTTTCTTT. Translated, it gives CASSDAETEAFF.

This clonotype appeared a few times. This sequence joins TRBV6-1 and TRBJ1-1; 8 nucleotides match TRBD1. V was clipped by 8 bases and J by 0 bases; unmatched bases: 2. From germline, CDR1 is MNHNS and CDR2 SASEGT. This CDR3 region has 13 residues. CDR3 amino acids: CASYRGMNTEAFF. The CDR3, as DNA: TGTGCCAGCTACAGGGGGATGAACACTGAAGCTTTCTTT.

This clonotype was observed at least ten times. The genes are TRBV6-6 and TRBJ2-5, with D tentatively TRBD1 (6 bases). Germline loops: CDR1 MNHNY, CDR2 SVGAGI (reference sequence). Trimming removed 6 bases from V and 3 bases from J, with 8 bases in between. The CDR3 is made up of 12 amino acids. The CDR3 nucleotides are TGTGCCAGCAGATGGACAGAAGAGACCCAGTACTTC. Translation gives CASRWTEETQYF.

This clonotype was seen repeatedly, ten times or more. The chain combines TRBV11-2 with TRBJ2-7, with D perhaps TRBD2 (6 bases). CDR1 and CDR2 (germline): SGHAT, FQNNGV. Trimming removed 7 bases at V and 3 bases at J, with 16 bases between. This CDR3 region has 14 residues. The CDR3 DNA follows: TGTGCCAGCACCGCGGGGTCCCTCGGCTACGAGCAGTACTTC. Translating it yields CASTAGSLGYEQYF.

This clonotype was detected a few times. This rearrangement joins TRBV2 to TRBJ2-3; TRBD2 might be the D (6 bases). Germline CDR1 reads SNHLY; CDR2 reads FYNNEI. Trimming pared 3 bases from V and 5 bases from J, leaving 12 bases between. CDR3 size: 14 residues. The CDR3 spells CASSDSGGLDTQYF. In nucleotides, the CDR3 is TGTGCCAGCAGTGACTCAGGAGGGCTAGATACGCAGTATTTT.

This clonotype was seen more than once but under ten times. The J gene is TRBJ2-5, the V gene TRBV24-1, with D perhaps TRBD2 (6 bases). There are 16 residues in the CDR3. Deletions cut 4 bases from V and 4 bases from J, with 18 bases between. Germline CDR1 and CDR2: KGHDR and SFDVKD. CDR3 loop: CATSDLLLGGIETQYF. DNA for the CDR3: TGTGCCACCAGTGACCTCCTCCTCGGGGGTATAGAGACCCAGTACTTC.

This clonotype was seen repeatedly, ten times or more. The chain joins TRBV4-1 to TRBJ2-5; 8 positions agree with TRBD2. CDR1 and CDR2 from the germline V gene are MGHRA and YSYEKL. Losses at the gene ends were 4 bases for V and 4 bases for J; bases not matched to a gene: 8. The CDR3 is 15 residues long. CDR3 sequence reads: CASSLGAGGRETQYF. CDR3 in DNA: TGCGCCAGCAGCCTGGGCGCGGGGGGCAGAGAGACCCAGTACTTC.

V is TRBV12-3 or TRBV12-4 and J is TRBJ1-5; D is unresolved. Trimming pared 3 bases from V and 3 bases from J, leaving 12 bases between. The length of the CDR3 is 15 residues. The CDR3 bases are TGTGCCAGCAGTTTTAGCCAGGCCCACAATCAGCCCCAGCATTTT. Its protein product is CASSFSQAHNQPQHF.

V and J are TRBV29-1 and TRBJ1-2; D gene ambiguous. There are 10 residues in the CDR3. Trimming shortened V by 3 bases and J by 4 bases, and 3 bases separated the two germline ends. Germline V gene sequence: CDR1 SQVTM, CDR2 ANQGSEA. DNA for the CDR3: TGCAGCGTTGATGGCTATGGCTACACCTTC. This encodes CSVDGYGYTF.